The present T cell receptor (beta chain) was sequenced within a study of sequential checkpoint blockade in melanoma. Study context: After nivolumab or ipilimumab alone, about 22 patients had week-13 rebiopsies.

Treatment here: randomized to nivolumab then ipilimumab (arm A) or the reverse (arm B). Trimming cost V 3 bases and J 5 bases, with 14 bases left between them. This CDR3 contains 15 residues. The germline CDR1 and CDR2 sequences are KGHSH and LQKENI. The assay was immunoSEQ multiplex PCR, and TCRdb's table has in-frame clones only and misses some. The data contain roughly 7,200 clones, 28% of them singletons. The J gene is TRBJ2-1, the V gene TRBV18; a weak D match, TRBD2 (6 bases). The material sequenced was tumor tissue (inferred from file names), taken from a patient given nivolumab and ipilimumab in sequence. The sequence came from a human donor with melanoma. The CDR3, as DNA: TGTGCCAGCTCACCGCGGGGAGTATTAGACAATGAGCAGTTCTTC. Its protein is CASSPRGVLDNEQFF.